This TCR beta chain was obtained from a study of blood T cell dynamics during melanoma immunotherapy. This sample's time point: week 3, after first cycle of checkpoint inhibitor. The CDR3 runs 16 residues. V dropped 4 bases and J dropped 3; count of bases not matched to a gene: 11. Germline CDR1 is MNHNY and CDR2 is SVGAGI (reference sequence). Every bulk PBMC sample received the same 350 ng of DNA. Only in-frame clones appear in the TCRdb table, and some are missing; sequencing was by immunoSEQ multiplex PCR. The table lists 7,500 to 9,000 clones, approximately 85% of them singletons. This clone was counted once.

The sample was blood, taken from a patient treated with checkpoint blockade. This sequence joins TRBV6-6 and TRBJ2-7, with 8 bases that match TRBD2. The TCR comes from a human donor with melanoma. As DNA, the CDR3 is TGTGCCAGCAGTTCAGTACAAGCGGGGGAGGTCTACGAGCAGTACTTC. Its protein product is CASSSVQAGEVYEQYF.